Listed here are 19 T cell receptor beta chains from one sample, sequenced in a study of T cells in narcolepsy. Profiling relied on immunoSEQ multiplex PCR, and the TCRdb table lists in-frame clones only, not all of them. The top ten hold more than 0.65% of the sample, which has approximately 38,000 clones, around 90% seen once. The sequenced sample was CD45RA- memory CD4+ T cells from PBMCs. The receptor set was obtained from a human donor with narcolepsy.

CDR3 DNA sequence: TGTGCCAGCAGTTTGCCCTACCAAGAGACCCAGTACTTC. It specifies CASSLPYQETQYF. V and J are TRBV28 and TRBJ2-5; D gene uncertain. Per the germline V gene, CDR1 is MDHEN and CDR2 is SYDVKM. V gave up 3 bases and J gave up 0 bases, with 5 bases separating them. The CDR3 runs to 13 residues.

This chain joins TRBV6-1 and TRBJ2-7; tentative D call: TRBD1 (6 bases). The germline gives CDR1 MNHNS, CDR2 SASEGT. The CDR3 sequence is 14 residues long. V was trimmed by 8 bases and J by 1 base, leaving 15 bases between them. CDR3: CASRVRGESYEQYF. In DNA form, the CDR3 reads TGTGCCAGCCGGGTCAGGGGCGAATCCTACGAGCAGTACTTC.

The chain is built from TRBV11-2 and TRBJ2-4; TRBD2 matches at 9 bases. The ends lost 2 bases at V and 0 bases at J; junction bases unmatched: 5. CDR1 is SGHAT, CDR2 FQNNGV, per germline. The CDR3 has 17 residues. CDR3 coding DNA: TGTGCCAGCAGCTTACTAGCGGGGAGAGTAGCCAAAAACATTCAGTACTTC. Amino acids: CASSLLAGRVAKNIQYF.

The genes are TRBV19 and TRBJ2-5; D possibly corresponds to TRBD2 (6 bases). The J call is doubtful: the DNA matches TRBJ2-7 better. From germline, CDR1 is LNHDA and CDR2 SQIVND (reference sequence). The CDR3 runs 14 residues. Written as DNA, the CDR3 is TGTGCCAGTAGTACGTTAGCGGATACCTACGAGCAGTACTTC. This sequence encodes CASSTLADTYEQYF.

V and J are TRBV5-5 and TRBJ1-2; tentatively, D is TRBD1 (5 bases). V was clipped by 0 bases and J by 4 bases, with 13 bases between them. CDR3 length equals 15 residues. Germline values: CDR1 SGHKS, CDR2 YYEKEE (reference sequence). The chain's CDR3 is CASSLAGTELYGYTF. CDR3 DNA sequence: TGTGCCAGCAGCTTGGCGGGGACCGAGCTCTATGGCTACACCTTC.

The chain joins TRBV19 to TRBJ1-1; D uncertain. V shed 5 bases and J shed 1 base, with 8 bases lying between them. Germline V gene lookup returns CDR1 LNHDA and CDR2 SQIVND (reference sequence). There are 13 residues in the CDR3. CDR3 coding DNA: TGTGCCAGTAGTTCGCAAGAGAACACTGAAGCTTTCTTT. Its protein is CASSSQENTEAFF.

The chain employs TRBV11-2 and TRBJ2-7; the match to TRBD2 covers 7 bases. CDR1 is SGHAT and CDR2 is FQNNGV in the germline V gene. Losses at the gene ends were 0 bases for V and 2 bases for J; bases not matched to a gene: 13. The CDR3 spans 18 residues. CDR3 loop: CASSLDRGGKPRAYEQYF. The CDR3 DNA follows: TGTGCCAGCAGCTTAGATCGGGGAGGGAAGCCAAGGGCCTACGAGCAGTACTTC.

This rearrangement joins TRBV6-5 to TRBJ1-1; D remains ambiguous. The germline V gene encodes CDR1 MNHEY and CDR2 SVGAGI. CDR3 size: 13 residues. V gave up 7 bases and J gave up 1 base, with 10 bases separating them. CDR3 region: CASTQNGNTEAFF. DNA for the CDR3: TGTGCCAGCACTCAAAACGGGAACACTGAAGCTTTCTTT.

V and J are TRBV7-3 and TRBJ1-2; D not resolved. V was trimmed by 2 bases and J by 0 bases, leaving 10 bases between them. The germline CDR1 and CDR2 sequences are SGHTA and FQGTGA. The CDR3 covers 15 residues. The DNA for the CDR3 is TGTGCCAGCAGCTTATCCGGGCACGCTAACTATGGCTACACCTTC. This encodes CASSLSGHANYGYTF.

This clone was found once. The chain links TRBV7-9 to TRBJ2-5; either TRBD1 or TRBD2 may supply D (5 bases each). Germline V gives CDR1 SEHNR, CDR2 FQNEAQ (reference sequence). This CDR3 spans 16 amino acids. Trimming stripped 3 bases from V and 1 base from J, with 15 bases between. The CDR3 bases are TGTGCCAGCAGCTTGGGAGACAGAGGACTCCAAGAGACCCAGTACTTC. This encodes CASSLGDRGLQETQYF.

This chain connects TRBV19 to TRBJ2-3; D is uncertain. The germline gives CDR1 LNHDA, CDR2 SQIVND (reference sequence). The ends were cut back, 3 bases at V and 4 bases at J, with 2 bases in the middle. CDR3 length: 11 residues. The CDR3 nucleotides read TGTGCCAGTAGTATTTCAGATACGCAGTATTTT. Translating gives CASSISDTQYF.

V and J are TRBV7-8 and TRBJ2-5; weak D call: TRBD2 (6 bases). The CDR3 has 15 residues. Per germline, CDR1 SGHVS and CDR2 FQNEAQ. V was clipped by 3 bases and J by 4 bases, with 15 bases between them. The chain's CDR3 is CASSFREATGETQYF. The CDR3 nucleotides read TGTGCCAGCAGCTTCAGGGAGGCAACCGGAGAGACCCAGTACTTC.

The chain couples TRBV18 to TRBJ1-5; 9 nucleotides agree with TRBD1. Germline loops: CDR1 KGHSH, CDR2 LQKENI. The CDR3 consists of 15 residues. V lost 6 bases to trimming and J lost 5 bases; unmatched junction nucleotides: 8. The CDR3: CASSATGGDHQPQHF. The CDR3 DNA reads as TGTGCCAGCTCGGCAACAGGGGGCGATCATCAGCCCCAGCATTTT. The whole variable domain, filled in from reference TRBV18 and TRBJ1-5, reads NAGVMQNPRHLVRRRGQEARLRCSPMKGHSHVYWYRQLPEEGLKFMVYLQKENIIDESGMPKERFSAEFPKEGPSILRIQQVVRGDSAAYFCASSATGGDHQPQHFGDGTRLSIL.

In regard to this clone: At one of its ends the junction is not consistent with the germline gene, which may arise from a read error. V is TRBV28 and J is TRBJ1-1, with 7 bases aligning to TRBD1. Per germline, CDR1 MDHEN and CDR2 SYDVKM. CDR3 length equals 14 residues. Written as DNA, the CDR3 is TGTGCCGGCAGTTTTGAGGGGGCGAGGACTGAAGCTTTCTTT. This codes for CAGSFEGARTEAFF.

The CDR3 here is CASSLVASGKGETQYF. The CDR3, as DNA: TGCGCCAGCAGCTTGGTAGCTAGCGGGAAGGGAGAGACCCAGTACTTC. The rearrangement uses TRBV5-1 and TRBJ2-5; 9 bases map to TRBD2. The CDR3 runs 16 residues. The J segment lost 4 bases and the V segment lost 0 bases, leaving 7 bases of the junction unmatched. Germline CDR1 and CDR2: SGHRS and YFSETQ.

The rearrangement uses TRBV5-3 and TRBJ2-7; D assignment may be TRBD1 or TRBD2 (6 bases each). TRBV5-3 has ORF status, its function being uncertain. The V end was cut by 5 bases, the J end by 2 bases, with 23 bases between. The CDR3 is made up of 17 amino acids. The CDR3 loop reads CARRGGSWSGIPYEQYF. DNA for the CDR3: TGTGCCAGAAGGGGGGGCTCATGGTCCGGCATTCCCTACGAGCAGTACTTC.

The J gene is TRBJ1-1, the V gene TRBV28; no firm D call. The CDR3 length is 11 residues. CDR1 and CDR2 from the germline V gene are MDHEN and SYDVKM. Trimming took 7 bases from V and 10 from J, leaving 13 bases between them. CDR3 coding DNA: TGTGCCAGCATAAACGCCTTGGGAGCTTTCTTT. The encoded protein is CASINALGAFF.

The table lists this clone with a count of one. V usage is TRBV5-6 and J usage is TRBJ1-2, with D unresolved. This CDR3 has 14 amino acids. Per the germline V gene, CDR1 is SGHDT and CDR2 is YYEEEE. The germline V and J ends were trimmed by 7 bases and 1 base, with 14 bases remaining between them. The CDR3 region is CASGGANFNYGYTF. The DNA for the CDR3 is TGTGCCAGCGGCGGAGCAAACTTTAACTATGGCTACACCTTC.

V is TRBV9 and J is TRBJ2-7; maybe TRBD2 (6 bases). This CDR3 region has 12 residues. The germline V gene has CDR1 SGDLS and CDR2 YYNGEE. Trimming took off 4 bases at V and 6 bases at J, with 11 bases between the two ends. CDR3 in DNA: TGTGCCAGCAGCTCTGTCGGGAGCGAGCAGTACTTC. This translates into CASSSVGSEQYF.